The entry that follows covers one T cell receptor beta chain sequence. The antigen is unknown. Documented time point: blood 2 weeks post-SBRT. Documented treatment: 15 Gy SBRT to primary tumor, nephrectomy 4 weeks later. Clear cell pathology was present in this patient's renal cell carcinoma. Deletions cut 5 bases from V and 3 bases from J, with 20 bases between. Germline lookup yields CDR1 SGHRS and CDR2 YFSETQ. This CDR3 is built from 16 residues. Method: immunoSEQ multiplex PCR; TCRdb's copy keeps in-frame clones and lacks some. This table has about 150,000 clones, approximately 90% appearing once. This sample was taken from a study of radiation and T cells in renal cell carcinoma. As for the study in general: Nephrectomy followed 15 Gy stereotactic body radiation by 4 weeks.

Whole-study results and caveats: Top tumor clonotypes rose in blood 2 weeks post-radiation, then contracted. Baseline intratumoral clonotype presence is unknown without pretreatment biopsies.

This clonotype originated in a woman aged 45 to 65 with renal cell carcinoma. The specimen comprised blood, sampled from a patient whose treatment included radiotherapy and nephrectomy. The V gene is TRBV5-1, the J gene TRBJ2-5, with D perhaps given as TRBD1 or TRBD2 (7 bases each). The CDR3 coding sequence is TGCGCCAGCAGTACTCAGGGGGGGCCGATCAAAGAGACCCAGTACTTC. Encoded protein: CASSTQGGPIKETQYF.